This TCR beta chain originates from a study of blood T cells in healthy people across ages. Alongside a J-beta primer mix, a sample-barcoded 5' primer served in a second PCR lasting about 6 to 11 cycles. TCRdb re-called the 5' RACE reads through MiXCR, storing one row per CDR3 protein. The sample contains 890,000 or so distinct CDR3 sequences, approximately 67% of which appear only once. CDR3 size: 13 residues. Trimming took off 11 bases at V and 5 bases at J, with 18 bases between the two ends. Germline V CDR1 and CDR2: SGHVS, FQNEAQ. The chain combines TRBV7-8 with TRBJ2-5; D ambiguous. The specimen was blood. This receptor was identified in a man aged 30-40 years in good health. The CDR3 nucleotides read TGTGCCGCCAACACGGGTCTGGGGGAGACCCAGTACTTC. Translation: CAANTGLGETQYF.